A few counts support the clone carrying this TCR beta chain. Its matching antigen is unknown. The CDR3 has 12 amino acids. Germline CDR1 is SQVTM and CDR2 is ANQGSEA. Trimming shortened V by 4 bases and J by 7 bases, and 13 bases separated the two germline ends. This specimen comes from a study of shared clonotypes between healthy human individuals. Findings and limits, study-wide: Sampling included only blood; tissue repertoires likely differ. Memory subsets had estimated richness that was generally smaller than that of naive subsets. Shared clonotypes across all four donors exceeded non-shared ones in generation probability.

Data came from immunoSEQ multiplex PCR; TCRdb stores just in-frame clones and leaves some out. The table has about 1 million clones, about 75% seen once; the top ten hold approximately 1.5%. From CD4+ cells came CD45RA+ naive and CD45RA-negative memory subsets. This chain connects TRBV29-1 to TRBJ1-1; no definite D call. The clonotype comes from a man aged 18 to 29 in good health. Sequencing input: memory CD4+ T cells sorted from blood. Described subset: CD45RA-negative fraction. This CDR3 is CSVADRTFEAFF. The CDR3 bases are TGCAGCGTTGCCGATCGCACCTTTGAAGCTTTCTTT.